This TCR beta chain was documented in a study of blood T cell repertoires in COVID-19 (dated by TCRdb to 2018 to 2020). Regarding the complete study: The collaborator samples originated in the United States, Italy and Spain and spanned the acute and convalescent phases of COVID-19. The repertoires were released in a freely available public database intended as a resource for research on the immune response to SARS-CoV-2. The prospective study material was composed of cDNA or gDNA derived from T cells, B-cell-depleted T cells, or PBMCs. The sample metadata nearly always contained a de-identified subject ID, COVID-19 status, age in years and sex. Samples came from the ongoing ImmuneRACE study (first 160 participants) plus 1,254 subjects from 6 global collaborators. HLA class I and class II types, where available, came from metadata supplied by the sample provider rather than from assay-based typing. Deeply sampled blood TCRbeta repertoires from subjects exposed to, actively infected with, or recovered from COVID-19 were included in the dataset.

Concerning this clone itself: The antigen this receptor binds is unknown. No much larger clonotype is one base removed from it; base qualities were not supplied.

Results and caveats for the whole study, not just this receptor: Clinical and demographic metadata were provided uncurated, with the amount varying by source and participant.

Whole blood was collected in K2EDTA tubes by collaborating institutions according to the institutions' own protocols. Collaborator samples were shipped for TCRbeta analysis as frozen whole blood, isolated PBMCs, or DNA extracted from either sample type. From a lookup of the germline V gene, CDR1 and CDR2 are SGHRS and YFSETQ. V is pared back by 5 bases and J by 2 bases, with 14 bases lying between the germline termini. Its CDR3 holds 14 amino acids, cysteine through phenylalanine. Only CDR3 DNA is held: 42 bases, read in frame from base 1. TCRbeta CDR3 regions were amplified from genomic DNA by means of the immunoSEQ Assay, a bias-controlled multiplex PCR. From the authors' description of their analysis: Nucleated cell counts per sample were estimated from amplification of reference gene primers within the assay. Sequence reads were collapsed and filtered to measure the absolute abundance of every unique TCRbeta CDR3 rearrangement. Productive Simpson clonality was computed per sample as the square root of Simpson's diversity index over productive rearrangements. Imported from immuneACCESS, the table was reduced by TCRdb to in-frame sequences with V and J called. These copies leave out some clones; in studies compared against another copy, an unresolved V gene accounts for under half, and the cause of the remainder is not known. D and trimming come from the DNA, and the V and J calls and clone size come from that table. This sample comprises about 50,000 clones, over 75% of them detected only once. The top ten hold roughly 10% of the sample.

This TCR derives from a human donor in a cohort sampled during active COVID-19. The V and J segments used are TRBV5-1 and TRBJ2-7; 6 matching bases give a weak D call of TRBD1. Material for sequencing was peripheral blood. The DNA sequence reads TGCGCCAGCAGTGGTACGACAGGTCCCTACGAGCAGTACTTC. This translates into CASSGTTGPYEQYF. Supplemented by the reference TRBV5-1 and TRBJ2-7 proteins around the CDR3, the complete variable domain is KAGVTQTPRYLIKTRGQQVTLSCSPISGHRSVSWYQQTPGQGLQFLFEYFSETQRNKGNFPGRFSGRQFSNSRSEMNVSTLELGDSALYLCASSGTTGPYEQYFGPGTRLTVT.